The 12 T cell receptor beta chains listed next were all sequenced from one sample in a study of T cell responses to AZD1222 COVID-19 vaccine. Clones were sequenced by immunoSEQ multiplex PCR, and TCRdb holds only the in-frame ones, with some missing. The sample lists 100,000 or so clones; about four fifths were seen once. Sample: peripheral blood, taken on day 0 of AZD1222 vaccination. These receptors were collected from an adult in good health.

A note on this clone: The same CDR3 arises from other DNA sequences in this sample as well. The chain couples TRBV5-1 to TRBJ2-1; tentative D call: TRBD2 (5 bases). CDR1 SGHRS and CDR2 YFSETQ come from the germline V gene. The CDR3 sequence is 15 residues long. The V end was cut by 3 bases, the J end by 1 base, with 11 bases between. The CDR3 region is CASSSSGSSYNEQFF. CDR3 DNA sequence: TGCGCCAGCAGCTCGAGCGGAAGTTCCTACAATGAGCAGTTCTTC. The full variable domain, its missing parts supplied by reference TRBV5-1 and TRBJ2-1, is KAGVTQTPRYLIKTRGQQVTLSCSPISGHRSVSWYQQTPGQGLQFLFEYFSETQRNKGNFPGRFSGRQFSNSRSEMNVSTLELGDSALYLCASSSSGSSYNEQFFGPGTRLTVL.

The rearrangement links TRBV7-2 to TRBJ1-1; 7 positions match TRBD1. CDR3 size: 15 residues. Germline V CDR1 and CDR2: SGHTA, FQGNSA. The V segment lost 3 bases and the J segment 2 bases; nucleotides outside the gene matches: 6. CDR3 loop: CASSFRQGFNTEAFF. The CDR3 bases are TGTGCCAGCAGCTTTCGACAGGGTTTTAACACTGAAGCTTTCTTT.

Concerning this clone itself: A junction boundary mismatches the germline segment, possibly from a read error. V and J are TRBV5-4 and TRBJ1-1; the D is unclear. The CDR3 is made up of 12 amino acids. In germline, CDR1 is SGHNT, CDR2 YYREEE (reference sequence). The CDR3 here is CASSLVNSEAFF. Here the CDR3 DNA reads TGTGCCAGCAGCTTGGTGAACAGTGAAGCTTTCTTT.

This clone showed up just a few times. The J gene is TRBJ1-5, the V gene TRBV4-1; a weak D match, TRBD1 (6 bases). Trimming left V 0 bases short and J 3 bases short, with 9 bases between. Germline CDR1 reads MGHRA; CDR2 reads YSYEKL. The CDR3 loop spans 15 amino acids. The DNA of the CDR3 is TGCGCCAGCAGCCAAGAGGGGGCCTACAATCAGCCCCAGCATTTT. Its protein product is CASSQEGAYNQPQHF.

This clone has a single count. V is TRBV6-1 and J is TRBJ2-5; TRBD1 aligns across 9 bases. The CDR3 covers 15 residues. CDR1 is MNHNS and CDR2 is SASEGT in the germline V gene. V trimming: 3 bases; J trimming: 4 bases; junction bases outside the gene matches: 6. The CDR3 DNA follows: TGTGCCAGCAGTGATATTGACAGGGGGTCAGAGACCCAGTACTTC. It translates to CASSDIDRGSETQYF.

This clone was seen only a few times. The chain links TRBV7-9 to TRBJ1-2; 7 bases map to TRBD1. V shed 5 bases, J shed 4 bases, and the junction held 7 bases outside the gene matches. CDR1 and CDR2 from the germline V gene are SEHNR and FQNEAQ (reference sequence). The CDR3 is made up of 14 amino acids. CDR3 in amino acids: CASSPQGGFYGYTF. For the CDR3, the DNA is TGTGCCAGCAGCCCCCAGGGGGGATTCTATGGCTACACCTTC.

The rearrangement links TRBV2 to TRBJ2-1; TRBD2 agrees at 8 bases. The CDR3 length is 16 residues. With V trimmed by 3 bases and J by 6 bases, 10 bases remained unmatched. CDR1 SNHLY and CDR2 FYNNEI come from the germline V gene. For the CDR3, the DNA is TGTGCCAGCAGTGAGCCCCCCTACGGGACTAGCAATGAGCAGTTCTTC. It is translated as CASSEPPYGTSNEQFF. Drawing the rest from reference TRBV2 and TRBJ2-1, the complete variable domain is EPEVTQTPSHQVTQMGQEVILRCVPISNHLYFYWYRQILGQKVEFLVSFYNNEISEKSEIFDDQFSVERPDGSNFTLKIRSTKLEDSAMYFCASSEPPYGTSNEQFFGPGTRLTVL.

In DNA form, the CDR3 reads TGTGCCAGCAGCGTTAACCTTGGAAACACCATATATTTT. Translation gives CASSVNLGNTIYF. The genes are TRBV9 and TRBJ1-3; D not resolved. Trimming pared 2 bases from V and 3 bases from J, leaving 6 bases between. CDR3 length equals 13 residues. The germline CDR1 and CDR2 sequences are SGDLS and YYNGEE.

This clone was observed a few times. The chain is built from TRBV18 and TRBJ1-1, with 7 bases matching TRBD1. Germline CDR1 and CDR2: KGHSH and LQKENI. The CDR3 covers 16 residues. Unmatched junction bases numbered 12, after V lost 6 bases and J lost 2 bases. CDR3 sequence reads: CASSRDRAVTNTEAFF. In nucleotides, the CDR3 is TGTGCCAGCTCGCGCGACAGGGCGGTAACAAACACTGAAGCTTTCTTT.

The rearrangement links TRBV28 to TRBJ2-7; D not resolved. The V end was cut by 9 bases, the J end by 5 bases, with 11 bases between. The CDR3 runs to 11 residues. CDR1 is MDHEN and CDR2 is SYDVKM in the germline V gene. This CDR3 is CASALYDEQYF. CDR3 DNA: TGTGCCAGTGCCCTATATGACGAGCAGTACTTC. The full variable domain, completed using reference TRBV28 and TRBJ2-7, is DVKVTQSSRYLVKRTGEKVFLECVQDMDHENMFWYRQDPGLGLRLIYFSYDVKMKEKGDIPEGYSVSREKKERFSLILESASTNQTSMYLCASALYDEQYFGPGTRLTVT.

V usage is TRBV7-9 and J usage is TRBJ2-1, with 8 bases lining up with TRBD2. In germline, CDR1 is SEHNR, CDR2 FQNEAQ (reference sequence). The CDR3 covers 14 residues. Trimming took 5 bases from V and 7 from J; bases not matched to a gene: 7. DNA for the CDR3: TGTGCCAGCAGCCTAAGCGGGAGCGCAAATGAGCAGTTCTTC. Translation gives CASSLSGSANEQFF.

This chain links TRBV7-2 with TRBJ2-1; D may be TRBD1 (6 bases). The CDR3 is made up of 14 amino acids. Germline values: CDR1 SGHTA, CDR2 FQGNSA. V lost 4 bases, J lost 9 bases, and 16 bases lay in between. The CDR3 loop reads CASSSNQGQGEQFF. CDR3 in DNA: TGTGCCAGCAGCTCCAATCAGGGGCAGGGTGAGCAGTTCTTC.